Described below is a single TCR beta chain sequence and its context. The CDR3 runs to 15 residues. Trimming stripped 2 bases from V and 4 bases from J, with 12 bases between. CDR1 is LGHNA, CDR2 YSLEER, per germline. These data belong to a study of blood T cell repertoires in COVID-19. Generated by immunoSEQ multiplex PCR, the TCRdb table keeps only in-frame clones and is missing some. Of approximately 270,000 clones in the sample, nearly 90% were seen once. Sequencing was done on a sample of peripheral blood. This TCR derives from a man aged 18 to 30 with active or convalescent COVID-19. The chain combines TRBV4-3 with TRBJ2-1, with D possibly being TRBD2 (6 bases). CDR3 region: CASSQQPGDYNEQFF. The DNA for the CDR3 is TGCGCCAGCAGCCAACAACCGGGGGATTACAATGAGCAGTTCTTC.